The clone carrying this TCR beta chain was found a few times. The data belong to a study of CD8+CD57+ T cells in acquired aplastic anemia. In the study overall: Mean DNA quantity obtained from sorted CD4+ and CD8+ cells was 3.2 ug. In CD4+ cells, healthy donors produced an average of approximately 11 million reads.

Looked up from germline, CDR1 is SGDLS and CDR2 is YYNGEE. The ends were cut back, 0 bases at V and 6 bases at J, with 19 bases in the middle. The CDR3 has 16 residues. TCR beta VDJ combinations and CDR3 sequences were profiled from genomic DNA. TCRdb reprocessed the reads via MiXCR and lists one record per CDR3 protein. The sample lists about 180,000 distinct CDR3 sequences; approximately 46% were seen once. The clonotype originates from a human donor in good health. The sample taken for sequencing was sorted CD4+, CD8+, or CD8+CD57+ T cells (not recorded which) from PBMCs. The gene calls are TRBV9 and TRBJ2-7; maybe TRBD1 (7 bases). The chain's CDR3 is CASSVDSLTGRSEQYF. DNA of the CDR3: TGTGCCAGCAGCGTAGATTCCCTGACAGGGAGGAGCGAGCAGTACTTC.